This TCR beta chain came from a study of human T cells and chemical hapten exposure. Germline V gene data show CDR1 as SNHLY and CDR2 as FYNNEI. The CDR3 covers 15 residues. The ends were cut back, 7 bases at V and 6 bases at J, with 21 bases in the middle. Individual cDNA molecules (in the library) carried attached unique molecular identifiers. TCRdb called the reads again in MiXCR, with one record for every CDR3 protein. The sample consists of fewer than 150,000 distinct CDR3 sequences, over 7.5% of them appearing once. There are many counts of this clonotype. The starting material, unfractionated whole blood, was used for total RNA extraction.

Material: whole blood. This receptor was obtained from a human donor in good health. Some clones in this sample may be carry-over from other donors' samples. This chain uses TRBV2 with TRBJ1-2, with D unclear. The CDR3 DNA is TGTGCCAGCACTGGTTCGGAGGTTTGGAAGGATGGCTACACCTTC. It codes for CASTGSEVWKDGYTF.